This is a list of T cell receptor beta chains from one sample in a study of cytomegalovirus exposure and HLA in healthy donors. Clones were sequenced by immunoSEQ multiplex PCR, and TCRdb holds only the in-frame ones, with some missing. The sample has 93,000 or so clones, about 77% seen once. Sequencing was performed on PBMCs. The source is a woman aged 18-29 years in good health and CMV-seropositive. Each CDR3 is given with its conserved first and last residue. A D gene is named only where the DNA matches it firmly. A row's size may be missing; if present it is once, few, many or a size class.

j_call d_call clone_size v_call cdr3_nt cdr3_aa
TRBJ2-1 TRBD2 - TRBV7-9 TGTGCCAGCAGCTCCCAGACTAGCGGGAGGTTCTACAATGAGCAGTTCTTC CASSSQTSGRFYNEQFF
TRBJ2-1 TRBD2 - TRBV7-9 TGTGCCAGCAGCTTAGGGACTAGCGCTAGAAACTTCAATGAGCAGTTCTTC CASSLGTSARNFNEQFF
TRBJ2-1 TRBD2 once TRBV6-1 TGTGCCAGCAGTGTTAGCGGGGGCTCCTACAATGAGCAGTTCTTC CASSVSGGSYNEQFF
TRBJ1-5 - - TRBV21-1 TGTGCCAGCAGCGGACGGACAGGGGACTACTATAGCAATCAGCCCCAGCATTTT CASSGRTGDYYSNQPQHF
TRBJ2-1 TRBD2 - TRBV10-3 TGTGCCATCACCTCTAGCGGGAGCGACAATGAGCAGTTCTTC CAITSSGSDNEQFF
TRBJ1-5 - - TRBV4-1 TGCGCCAGCAGCCAAGATATGGTGGGGGGTAGGCAGCCCCAGCATTTT CASSQDMVGGRQPQHF
TRBJ2-7 TRBD1 - TRBV6-5 TGTGCCAGCAGTTTGTCCGGGACAGGGTTCGACGAGCAGTACTTC CASSLSGTGFDEQYF
TRBJ2-1 - few TRBV6-5 TGTGCCAGCAGTTACTTGTCACAGGGTACCTACAATGAGCAGTTCTTC CASSYLSQGTYNEQFF
TRBJ2-7 - - TRBV2 TGTGCCAGCAGTGTAAGCCACGAGCAGTACTTC CASSVSHEQYF
TRBJ1-2 - - TRBV28 TGTGCCAGCATCAGTTCCTATGGCTACACCTTC CASISSYGYTF
TRBJ2-7 - - TRBV11-2 TGTGCCAGCAGCCTTGGTACGGACGAGCAGTACTTC CASSLGTDEQYF
TRBJ1-5 - few TRBV15 TGTGCCACCAGCAGAGAGATCTCGACCGCAGACTATAGCAATCAGCCCCAGCATTTT CATSREISTADYSNQPQHF
TRBJ2-1 - - TRBV30 TGTGCCTGGAGCCCGGGGGACAATGAGCAGTTCTTC CAWSPGDNEQFF
TRBJ2-6 - - TRBV5-4 TGTGCCAGCAGCTTGGTCGCAGGTTTTTCTGGGGCCAACGTCCTGACTTTC CASSLVAGFSGANVLTF
TRBJ1-3 - - TRBV5-1 TGCGCCAGCAGCTTGGGGAGTATAGACTCTGGAAACACCATATATTTT CASSLGSIDSGNTIYF
TRBJ2-2 - - TRBV5-1 TGCGCCAGCAGCTTGGACAGGGCGAACACCGGGGAGCTGTTTTTT CASSLDRANTGELFF
TRBJ2-5 TRBD2 - TRBV6-6 TGTGCCAGCCAGCGGGAGGAAAGGAGAAGAGAGACCCAGTACTTC CASQREERRRETQYF
TRBJ1-4 - - TRBV10-2 TGCGCCAGCAGCGCCCACCTGGGGGGTAATGAAAAACTGTTTTTT CASSAHLGGNEKLFF
TRBJ1-2 - - TRBV7-9 TGTGCCAGCAACCCGGGTGGAGTCCGCGGCTACACCTTC CASNPGGVRGYTF
TRBJ1-5 - - TRBV13 TGTGCCAGCAGCTTATCAGGGGATAATCAGCCCCAGCATTTT CASSLSGDNQPQHF
TRBJ2-3 TRBD2 - TRBV28 TGTGCCAGCATCGAGACTAGCGGGAGGCCAGATACGCAGTATTTT CASIETSGRPDTQYF
TRBJ1-2 TRBD1 - TRBV15 TGTGCCACCAGCAGAGAGTCCGGGACAGCCTATGGCTACACCTTC CATSRESGTAYGYTF
TRBJ2-1 - - TRBV2 TGTGCCAGCAGGGGAAGAAAGAAACAGGGAGAGCCTAACAATGAGCAGTTCTTC CASRGRKKQGEPNNEQFF
TRBJ1-5 - - TRBV28 TGTGCCAGCAGGACTCGGACAGTTGGGTACAATCAGCCCCAGCATTTT CASRTRTVGYNQPQHF
TRBJ2-4 TRBD1 - TRBV6-5 TGTGCCAGCAGTACGGGACAGGGGAAAAACATTCAGTACTTC CASSTGQGKNIQYF
TRBJ1-1 - - TRBV29-1 TGCAGCGTTGAACCGCCGCGCCGAGAGGATCCTTTTTCGAACACTGAAGCTTTCTTT CSVEPPRREDPFSNTEAFF
TRBJ1-1 TRBD1 - TRBV6-5 TGTGCCAGCAGTTACTCTGTCCCAGGGGGCGAAGCTTTCTTT CASSYSVPGGEAFF
TRBJ2-3 - - TRBV7-2 TGTGCCAGCAGTGACTACCCCACCCGGGATACGCAGTATTTT CASSDYPTRDTQYF
TRBJ1-5 - - TRBV29-1 TGCAGCGTTGCGGGGGGGCTCGCCCAGCCCCAGCATTTT CSVAGGLAQPQHF
TRBJ2-5 TRBD1 - TRBV11-2 TGTGCCAGCAGCTTAGATTGGGGACCGGGACAGGGCGAACAAGAGACCCAGTACTTC CASSLDWGPGQGEQETQYF
TRBJ2-1 - - TRBV30 TGTGCCGGACAGCGGATAGTCGGCAATGAGCAGTTCTTC CAGQRIVGNEQFF
TRBJ1-5 - few TRBV28 TGTGCCAGCCATCTGCCGGGTCAGCCCCAGCATTTT CASHLPGQPQHF